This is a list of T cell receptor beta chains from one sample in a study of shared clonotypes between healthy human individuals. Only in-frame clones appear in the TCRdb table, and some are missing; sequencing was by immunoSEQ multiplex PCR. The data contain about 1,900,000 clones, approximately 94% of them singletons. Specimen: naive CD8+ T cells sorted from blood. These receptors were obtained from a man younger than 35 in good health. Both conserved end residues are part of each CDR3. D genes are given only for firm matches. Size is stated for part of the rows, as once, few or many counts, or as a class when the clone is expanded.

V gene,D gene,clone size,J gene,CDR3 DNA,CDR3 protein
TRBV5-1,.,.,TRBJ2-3,TGCGCCAGCAGCCTCCGGGACAGCACAGATACGCAGTATTTT,CASSLRDSTDTQYF
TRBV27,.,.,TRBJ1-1,TGTGCCAGCAGATCAGGGAACACTGAAGCTTTCTTT,CASRSGNTEAFF
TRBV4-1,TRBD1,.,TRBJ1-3,TGCGCCAGCAGTTACAGGGGGGGTGGCTCTGGAAACACCATATATTTT,CASSYRGGGSGNTIYF
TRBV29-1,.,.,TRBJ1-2,TGCAGCGGCCTAGGGGCTAACTATGGCTACACCTTC,CSGLGANYGYTF
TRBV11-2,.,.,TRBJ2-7,TGTGCCAGCAGCTTAGCCCCGGGCTCCTACGAGCAGTACTTC,CASSLAPGSYEQYF
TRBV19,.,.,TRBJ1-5,TGTGCCAGTAGTTGGGCCGCCGATAGCAATCAGCCCCAGCATTTT,CASSWAADSNQPQHF
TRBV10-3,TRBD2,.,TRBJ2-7,TGTGCCATCAGTGTTATATCGGCGGGAGCTCCCTACGAGCAGTACTTC,CAISVISAGAPYEQYF
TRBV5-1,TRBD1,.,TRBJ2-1,TGCGCCAGCAGCTTGCTGGGACAGGGAGTTAATGAGCAGTTCTTC,CASSLLGQGVNEQFF
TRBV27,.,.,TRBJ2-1,TGTGCCAGCAGTGAAGGTAGGGGCTCAGTGGGCAATGAGCAGTTCTTC,CASSEGRGSVGNEQFF
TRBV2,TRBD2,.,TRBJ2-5,TGTGCCAGCAGCGTTACTAGCGGGGGTCTCCAAGAGACCCAGTACTTC,CASSVTSGGLQETQYF
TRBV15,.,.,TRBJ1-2,TGTGCCACCAGCACCGCCAAAAAGACAACGGATGGCTACACCTTC,CATSTAKKTTDGYTF
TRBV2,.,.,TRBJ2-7,TGTGCCAGCAGTGAAGTAGAGGCGGGACACCACTACGAGCAGTACTTC,CASSEVEAGHHYEQYF
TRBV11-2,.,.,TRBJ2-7,TGTGCCAGCAGCTTAGGAGAACCAGTTTACGAGCAGTACTTC,CASSLGEPVYEQYF
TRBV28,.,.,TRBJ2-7,TGTGCCAGCAGTACCTTCGGATTCTACGAGCAGTACTTC,CASSTFGFYEQYF
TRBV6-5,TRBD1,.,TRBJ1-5,TGTGCCAGCAGTTACGGTCAGGGGGGTCAGCCCCAGCATTTT,CASSYGQGGQPQHF
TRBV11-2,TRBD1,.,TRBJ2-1,TGTGCCAGCAGCTCGCCGGGACAGGGTTCCAATGAGCAGTTCTTC,CASSSPGQGSNEQFF
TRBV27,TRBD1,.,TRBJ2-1,TGTGCCAGCAGTTTTGTCGGGACAGGGCTCAATGAGCAGTTCTTC,CASSFVGTGLNEQFF
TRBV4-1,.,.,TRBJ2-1,TGCGCCAGCAGCCTAGCTGACCCAAATGAGCAGTTCTTC,CASSLADPNEQFF
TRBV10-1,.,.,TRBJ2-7,TGCGCCAGCTCCCGGGACCCTACCCGGCGGGAGCAGTACTTC,CASSRDPTRREQYF
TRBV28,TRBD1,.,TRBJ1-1,TGTGCCAGCAGCCGGGACAGGGGTTTGAACACTGAAGCTTTCTTT,CASSRDRGLNTEAFF
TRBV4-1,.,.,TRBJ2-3,TGCGCCACCTCGGGGAGGCGCACAGATACGCAGTATTTT,CATSGRRTDTQYF
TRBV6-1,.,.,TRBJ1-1,TGTGCCAGCGGCGCGTGGGGGGGCCTCACTGAAGCTTTCTTT,CASGAWGGLTEAFF
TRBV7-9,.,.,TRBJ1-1,TGTGCCAGCAGCTTAGGGGGATCGGAAGCTTTCTTT,CASSLGGSEAFF
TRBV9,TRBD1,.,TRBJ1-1,TGTGCCAGCAGCTCTAGGACAGGGATGAACACTGAAGCTTTCTTT,CASSSRTGMNTEAFF
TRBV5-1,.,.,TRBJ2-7,TGCGCCAGCAGCTTCCGGGACTCACCTTCCTACGAGCAGTACTTC,CASSFRDSPSYEQYF
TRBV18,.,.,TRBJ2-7,TGTGCCAGCTCACCCAAGCCGGGTCCCTACGAGCAGTACTTC,CASSPKPGPYEQYF
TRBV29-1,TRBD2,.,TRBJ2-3,TGCAGCGTTGTAGGGCTAGCGGGGTTGGTAGCAGATACGCAGTATTTT,CSVVGLAGLVADTQYF
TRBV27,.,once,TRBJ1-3,TGTGCCAGCAGTTTATTCGGTTCAGGGGCCGGCTCTGGAAACACCATATATTTT,CASSLFGSGAGSGNTIYF
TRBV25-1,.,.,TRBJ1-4,TGTGCCAGCAGTGAGAACAGGGAAGCAACTAATGAAAAACTGTTTTTT,CASSENREATNEKLFF
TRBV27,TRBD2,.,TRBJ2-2,TGTGCCAGCAGTTATAGCGGGCCCCTGACGAACACCGGGGAGCTGTTTTTT,CASSYSGPLTNTGELFF
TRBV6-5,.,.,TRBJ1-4,TGTGCCAGCAGTTCGGGAGAGTTGGAAAAACTGTTTTTT,CASSSGELEKLFF
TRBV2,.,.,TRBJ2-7,TGTGCCAGCAGTGAATTGGCAGACTCCTACGAGCAGTACTTC,CASSELADSYEQYF
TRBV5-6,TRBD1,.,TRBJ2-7,TGTGCCAGCAGCTGGACCGGACAGGGCTACGAGCAGTACTTC,CASSWTGQGYEQYF
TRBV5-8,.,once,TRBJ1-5,TGTGCCAGCAGCTTCGAAGAGTATAGCAATCAGCCCCAGCATTTT,CASSFEEYSNQPQHF
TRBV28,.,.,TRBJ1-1,TGTGCCAGCAGTTTAACTGAAGCTTTCTTT,CASSLTEAFF
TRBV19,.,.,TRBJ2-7,TGTGCCAGTAGTATCTCGGCAGGCTGGGTTAGCGAGCAGTACTTC,CASSISAGWVSEQYF